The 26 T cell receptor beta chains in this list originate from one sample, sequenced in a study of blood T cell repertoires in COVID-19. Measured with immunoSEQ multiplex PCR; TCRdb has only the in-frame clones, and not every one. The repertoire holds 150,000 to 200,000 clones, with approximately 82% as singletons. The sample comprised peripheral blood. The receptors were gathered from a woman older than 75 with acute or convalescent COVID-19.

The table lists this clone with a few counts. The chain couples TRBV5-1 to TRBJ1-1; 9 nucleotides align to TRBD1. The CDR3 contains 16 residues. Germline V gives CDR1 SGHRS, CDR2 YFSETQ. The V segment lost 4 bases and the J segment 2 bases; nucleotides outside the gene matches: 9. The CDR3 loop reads CASSQTGGMDNTEAFF. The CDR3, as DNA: TGCGCCAGCAGCCAGACAGGGGGTATGGACAACACTGAAGCTTTCTTT.

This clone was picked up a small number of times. The CDR3 DNA reads TGTGCCAGCAGTTACAGGAACGGCTATGGCTACACCTTC. This encodes CASSYRNGYGYTF. The genes are TRBV6-4 and TRBJ1-2, with D perhaps TRBD1 (5 bases). V was clipped by 5 bases and J by 4 bases, with 11 bases between them. The length of the CDR3 is 13 residues. Germline loops: CDR1 MRHNA, CDR2 SNTAGT.

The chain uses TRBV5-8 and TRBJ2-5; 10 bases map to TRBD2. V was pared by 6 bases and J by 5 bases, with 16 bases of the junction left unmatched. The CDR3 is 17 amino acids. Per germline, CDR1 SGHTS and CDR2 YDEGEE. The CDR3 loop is CASTLPLGSGRKETQYF. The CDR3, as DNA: TGTGCCAGCACCCTCCCGTTGGGTAGCGGGAGGAAGGAGACCCAGTACTTC.

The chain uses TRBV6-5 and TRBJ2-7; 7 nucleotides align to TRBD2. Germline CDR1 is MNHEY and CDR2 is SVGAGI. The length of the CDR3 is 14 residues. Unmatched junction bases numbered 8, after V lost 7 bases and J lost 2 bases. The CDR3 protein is CASTSKGGTYEQYF. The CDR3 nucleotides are TGTGCCAGCACTTCGAAGGGAGGGACCTACGAGCAGTACTTC.

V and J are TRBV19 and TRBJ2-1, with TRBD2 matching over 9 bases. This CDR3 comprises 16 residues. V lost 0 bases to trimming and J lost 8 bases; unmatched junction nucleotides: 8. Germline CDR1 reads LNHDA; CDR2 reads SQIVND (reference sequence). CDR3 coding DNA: TGTGCCAGTAGTATAGAGTGGAGCGGGAGGAGCGATGAGCAGTTCTTC. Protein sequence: CASSIEWSGRSDEQFF.

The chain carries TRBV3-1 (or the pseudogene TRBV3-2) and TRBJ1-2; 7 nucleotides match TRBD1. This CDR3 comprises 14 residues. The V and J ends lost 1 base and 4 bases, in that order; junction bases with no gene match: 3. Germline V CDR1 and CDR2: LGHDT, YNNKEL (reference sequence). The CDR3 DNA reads TGTGCCAGCAGCCAAGCCAGGGACAGCTATGGCTACACCTTC. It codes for CASSQARDSYGYTF.

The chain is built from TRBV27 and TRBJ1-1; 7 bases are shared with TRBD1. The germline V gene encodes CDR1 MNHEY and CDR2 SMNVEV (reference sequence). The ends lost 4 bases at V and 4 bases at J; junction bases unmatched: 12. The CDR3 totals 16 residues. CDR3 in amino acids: CASSSYTGVGSTEAFF. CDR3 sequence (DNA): TGTGCCAGCAGTTCCTACACAGGGGTAGGGAGCACTGAAGCTTTCTTT.

In nucleotides, the CDR3 is TGTGCCAGCAGCAAGACTGGGACTAGCGGGAGCACAGATACGCAGTATTTT. Translated: CASSKTGTSGSTDTQYF. The V call is TRBV7-8, the J call TRBJ2-3; TRBD2 matches at 12 bases. Germline loops: CDR1 SGHVS, CDR2 FQNEAQ. The CDR3 has 17 amino acids. Trimming took 5 bases from V and 0 from J; bases not matched to a gene: 6. Filled out from reference TRBV7-8 and TRBJ2-3, the complete variable domain reads GAGVSQSPRYKVAKRGQDVALRCDPISGHVSLFWYQQALGQGPEFLTYFQNEAQLDKSGLPSDRFFAERPEGSVSTLKIQRTQQEDSAVYLCASSKTGTSGSTDTQYFGPGTRLTVL.

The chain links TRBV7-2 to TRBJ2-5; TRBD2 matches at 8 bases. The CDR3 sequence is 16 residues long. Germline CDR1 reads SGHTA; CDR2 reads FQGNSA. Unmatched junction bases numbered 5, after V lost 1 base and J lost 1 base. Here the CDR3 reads CASSLVAGRGQETQYF. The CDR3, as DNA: TGTGCCAGCAGCTTAGTAGCGGGGAGGGGCCAAGAGACCCAGTACTTC.

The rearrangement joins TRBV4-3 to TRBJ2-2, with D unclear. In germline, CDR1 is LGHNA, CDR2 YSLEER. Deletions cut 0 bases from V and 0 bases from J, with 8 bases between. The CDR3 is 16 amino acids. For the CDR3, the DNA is TGCGCCAGCAGCCAAGATGTTAGAGCGAACACCGGGGAGCTGTTTTTT. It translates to CASSQDVRANTGELFF.

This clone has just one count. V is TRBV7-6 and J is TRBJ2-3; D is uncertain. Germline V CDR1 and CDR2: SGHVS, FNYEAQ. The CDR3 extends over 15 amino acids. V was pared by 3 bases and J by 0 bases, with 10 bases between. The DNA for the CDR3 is TGTGCCAGCAGCTTGAGTGCATCTAGCACAGATACGCAGTATTTT. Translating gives CASSLSASSTDTQYF.

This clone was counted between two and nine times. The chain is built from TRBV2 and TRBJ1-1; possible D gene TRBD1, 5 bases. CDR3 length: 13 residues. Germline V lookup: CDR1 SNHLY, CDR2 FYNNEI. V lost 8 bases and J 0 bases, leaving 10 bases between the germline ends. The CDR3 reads CASHQQVNTEAFF. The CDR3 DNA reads TGTGCCAGCCACCAACAGGTGAACACTGAAGCTTTCTTT.

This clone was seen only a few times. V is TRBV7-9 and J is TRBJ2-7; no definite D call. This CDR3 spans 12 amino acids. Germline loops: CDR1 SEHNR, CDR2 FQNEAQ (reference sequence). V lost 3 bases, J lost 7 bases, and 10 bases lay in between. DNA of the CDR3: TGTGCCAGCAGCTTTCTAGAAGGAGAGCAGTACTTC. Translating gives CASSFLEGEQYF.

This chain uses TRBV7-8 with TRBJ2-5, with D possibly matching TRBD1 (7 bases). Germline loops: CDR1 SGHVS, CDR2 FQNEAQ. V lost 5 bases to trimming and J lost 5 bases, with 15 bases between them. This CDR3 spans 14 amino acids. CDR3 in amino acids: CASSLSQGRETQYF. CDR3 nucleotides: TGTGCCAGCAGCCTTTCACAGGGGAGGGAGACCCAGTACTTC.

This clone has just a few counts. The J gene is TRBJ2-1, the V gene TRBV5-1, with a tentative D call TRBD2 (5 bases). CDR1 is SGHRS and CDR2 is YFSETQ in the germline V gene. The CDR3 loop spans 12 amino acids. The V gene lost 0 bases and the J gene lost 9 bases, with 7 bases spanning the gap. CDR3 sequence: CASSLEGSEQFF. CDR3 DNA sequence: TGCGCCAGCAGCTTGGAAGGGAGTGAGCAGTTCTTC.

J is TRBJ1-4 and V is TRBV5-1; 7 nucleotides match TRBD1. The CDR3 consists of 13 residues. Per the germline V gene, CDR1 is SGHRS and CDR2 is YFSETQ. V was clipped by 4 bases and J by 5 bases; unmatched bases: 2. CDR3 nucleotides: TGCGCCAGCAGCGGGGGACAGAATGAAAAACTGTTTTTT. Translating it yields CASSGGQNEKLFF.

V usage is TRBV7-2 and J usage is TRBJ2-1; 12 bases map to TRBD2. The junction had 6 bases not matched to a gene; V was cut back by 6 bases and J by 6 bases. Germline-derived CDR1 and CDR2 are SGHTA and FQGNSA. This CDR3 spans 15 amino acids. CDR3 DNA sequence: TGTGCCAGCAGGACTAGCGGGAGTAGGCTCAATGAGCAGTTCTTC. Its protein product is CASRTSGSRLNEQFF.

CDR3 protein: CASVGHLGEKLFF. The DNA for the CDR3 is TGTGCCAGCGTAGGACATTTGGGGGAAAAACTGTTTTTT. The rearrangement joins TRBV6-5 to TRBJ1-4, with D maybe TRBD1 (5 bases). The V end was cut by 8 bases, the J end by 8 bases, with 15 bases between. The CDR3 has 13 amino acids. Looked up from germline, CDR1 is MNHEY and CDR2 is SVGAGI.

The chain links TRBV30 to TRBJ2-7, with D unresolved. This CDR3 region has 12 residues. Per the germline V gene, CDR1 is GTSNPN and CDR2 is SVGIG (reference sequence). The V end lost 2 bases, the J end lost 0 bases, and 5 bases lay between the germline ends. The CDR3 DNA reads TGTGCCTGGAGTACCTACTCCTACGAGCAGTACTTC. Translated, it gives CAWSTYSYEQYF.

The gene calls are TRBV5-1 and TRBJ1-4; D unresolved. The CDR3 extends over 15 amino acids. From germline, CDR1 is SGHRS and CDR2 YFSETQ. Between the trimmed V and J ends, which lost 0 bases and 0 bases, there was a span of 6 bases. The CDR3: CASSLGQTTNEKLFF. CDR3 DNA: TGCGCCAGCAGCTTGGGACAAACAACTAATGAAAAACTGTTTTTT.

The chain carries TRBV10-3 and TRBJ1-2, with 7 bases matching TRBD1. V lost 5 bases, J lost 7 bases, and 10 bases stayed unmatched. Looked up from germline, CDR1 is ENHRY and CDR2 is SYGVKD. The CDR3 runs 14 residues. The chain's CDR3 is CAISFTGESFGYTF. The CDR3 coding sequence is TGTGCCATCAGTTTTACAGGGGAAAGCTTTGGCTACACCTTC.

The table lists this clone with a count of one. The CDR3 DNA reads as TGCGCCAGCAGCCCTCTAGGGACAGCCAATTCACCCCTCCACTTT. It is translated as CASSPLGTANSPLHF. The chain joins TRBV5-1 to TRBJ1-6, with 7 bases identical to TRBD1. Trimming took 4 bases from V and 7 from J; bases not matched to a gene: 8. From germline, CDR1 is SGHRS and CDR2 YFSETQ. There are 15 residues in the CDR3.

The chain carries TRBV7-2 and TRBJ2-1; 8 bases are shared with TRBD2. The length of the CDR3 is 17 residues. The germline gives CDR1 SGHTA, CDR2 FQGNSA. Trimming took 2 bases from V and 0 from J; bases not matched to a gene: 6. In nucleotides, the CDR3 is TGTGCCAGCAGCTTAAACGGCGGGAGGAGCTCCTACAATGAGCAGTTCTTC. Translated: CASSLNGGRSSYNEQFF.

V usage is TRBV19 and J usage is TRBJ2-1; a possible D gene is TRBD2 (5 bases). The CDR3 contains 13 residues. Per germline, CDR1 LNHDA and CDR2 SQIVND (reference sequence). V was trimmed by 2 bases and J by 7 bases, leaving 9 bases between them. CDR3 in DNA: TGTGCCAGTAGTATAATACCGGGGAATGAGCAGTTCTTC. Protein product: CASSIIPGNEQFF. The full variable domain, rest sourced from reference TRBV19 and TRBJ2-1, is DGGITQSPKYLFRKEGQNVTLSCEQNLNHDAMYWYRQDPGQGLRLIYYSQIVNDFQKGDIAEGYSVSREKKESFPLTVTSAQKNPTAFYLCASSIIPGNEQFFGPGTRLTVL.

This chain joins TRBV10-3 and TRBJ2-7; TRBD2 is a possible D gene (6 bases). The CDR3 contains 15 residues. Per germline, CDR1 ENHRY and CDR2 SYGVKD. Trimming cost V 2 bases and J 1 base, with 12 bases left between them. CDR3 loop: CAISEGLAQSYEQYF. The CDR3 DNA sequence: TGTGCCATCAGTGAGGGGCTAGCGCAGTCCTACGAGCAGTACTTC.

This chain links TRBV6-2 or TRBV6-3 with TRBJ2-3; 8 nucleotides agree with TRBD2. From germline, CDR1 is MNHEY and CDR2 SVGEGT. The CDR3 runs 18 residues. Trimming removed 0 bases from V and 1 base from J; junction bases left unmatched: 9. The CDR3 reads CASSYSTSVHWGTDTQYF. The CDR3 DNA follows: TGTGCCAGCAGTTACTCGACTAGCGTACATTGGGGCACAGATACGCAGTATTTT.